This section outlines one TCR beta chain sequence together with its context. The CDR3 is made up of 16 amino acids. The V segment lost 0 bases and the J segment 10 bases; nucleotides outside the gene matches: 7. From germline, CDR1 is MNHEY and CDR2 SMNVEV (reference sequence). The data are from a study of shared clonotypes between healthy human individuals. All donors qualified as healthy HIV-negative adults and had experienced no recent acute infections or vaccinations. This table comes from immunoSEQ multiplex PCR, and its TCRdb copy is limited to in-frame clones, with some not included. The data show a few million clones, around 94% seen once.

This TCR derives from a man younger than 35 in good health. Sequencing used naive CD4+ T cells sorted from blood. As to subset: CD45RA+ positively selected. V usage is TRBV27 and J usage is TRBJ1-6, with 9 bases identical to TRBD1. CDR3 sequence: CASSLSGTGTGSPLHF. The CDR3 region has the DNA TGTGCCAGCAGTTTATCGGGGACAGGGACCGGGTCACCCCTCCACTTT.